This T cell receptor beta chain was obtained from a study of type 1 regulatory T cells. Study summary: An in vitro protocol generated T-allo10, a Tr1-enriched, alloantigen-specific CD4 T cell product.

This CDR3 comprises 16 residues. Concerning this clonotype itself: The junction departs from the called germline gene at one end, perhaps through a read error.

TCRdb re-called the reads through MiXCR, storing one row per CDR3 protein. The sample has 90,000 to 100,000 distinct CDR3 sequences, less than 40% seen once. Specimen: CD4+ T cells, either the whole sample or a sorted fraction (not recorded which). The receptor was derived from a human donor in good health. This chain uses TRBV12-3 or TRBV12-4 with TRBJ2-5; D gene ambiguous. CDR3 region: CVSSSPPTTGQETQYF. In DNA, the CDR3 is TGTGTCAGCAGTTCTCCCCCCACCACCGGCCAAGAGACCCAGTACTTC.